This T cell receptor beta chain was identified in a study of shared clonotypes between healthy human individuals (TCRdb year 2020). Turning to the overall study: The cohort included three men and a couple of women between 18 and 49 years of age. To increase sequencing depth and limit assay-specific biases, TCR repertoire library preparation and sequencing were carried out by different laboratories using diverse techniques. For each donor, CD4 naive and CD4 memory were each given three plates, CD8 naive was given two plates, and CD8 memory was given one plate. Per donor, leukapheresis produced somewhere between about 0.8 and 9 billion PBMCs. The study deeply sequenced blood TCR repertoires of about 5 healthy adults to estimate repertoire size and the extent of clonotype sharing between individuals. Broader findings and caveats from the paper: Rarefaction of sorted-subset datasets indicated incomplete sequencing despite the large sequencing depth. Pairwise subsampling led to the expectation that sequencing depth would affect the degree of clonotype sharing among donors. Approximately 5% of naive CD4, 3.5% of naive CD8, approximately 2% of memory CD4, and 0.35% to 0.4% of memory CD8 clonotypes were shared across four donors. Higher generation probabilities were observed for clonotypes shared by all four sorted-subset donors than for non-shared clonotypes. The small number of donors limited the genetic and exposure-history diversity represented. Naive subsets generally had larger estimated clonotype richness than memory subsets did. Only blood was sampled, and tissue TCR repertoires likely differ from those in blood.

Using the deep immunoSEQ assay, multiplex PCR amplified TCR CDR3 regions from genomic DNA. Extracted genomic DNA from each cell subset was distributed evenly across all wells of several immunoSEQ 96-well plates, and each plate was treated as a replicate. For sorted subsets, each replicate PCR was loaded with around 200 ng genomic DNA, equivalent to some 27,000 T cell genomes. The purified libraries were quantified using a Qubit 3.0 fluorometer, sized with a Bioanalyzer 2100, and then quantified again using the KAPA Library Quantification kit. Each immunoSEQ 96-well plate was sequenced on its own single-read 150-cycle Illumina NextSeq 550 flow cell. As for how the authors treated the data: The immunoSEQ output contained only junctional sequences without quality scores, so filtering could not match that applied to full-length reads. To assign V/J genes and CDR3, sequences were annotated using PyIR, a Python wrapper for IgBLAST v1.9, with IMGT germline references. Reads were filtered out if the reads had weak V/J assignments (E-value above 1e-6), no CDR3, stop codons, out-of-frame junctions, or ambiguous translated residues. V3J clonotypes were defined as sequences sharing an identical inferred V gene, J gene, and CDR3 amino acid sequence. To compute the percentage overlap between repertoires, the number of shared unique clonotypes was divided by the size of the smaller repertoire. RTK rarefaction, the Chao1 estimator, and Recon v2.1 estimates of unobserved clonotypes were used to assess repertoire richness. Generation probabilities were computed with OLGA for all TCRbeta clonotypes obtained by the gDNA method from a few donors. Drawn from immuneACCESS, this table holds only the in-frame rearrangements with V and J called that TCRdb kept. Clones are partly lost; checked studies trace under half to an unresolved V gene and leave the rest unexplained. The D gene and trimming were derived from the DNA, and the V and J assignments and clone size from that table. This sample holds about 1.4 million clones; over 95% were observed only once. The ten largest clones take up approximately 1.1% of the sample.

On this clone: This receptor's antigen is unknown. The input lacks base qualities; no much larger clone sits a single base away.

Healthy HIV-negative adults with no recently reported acute infections or vaccinations were included as donors. Every donor was a Caucasian adult residing in Nashville, Tennessee, USA. Magnetic negative selection was used to enrich CD4+ T cells, after which naive cells were positively selected on CD45RA and the negative fraction became the memory subset. After blood collection by leukapheresis, PBMCs were isolated using Ficoll-Histopaque density gradient centrifugation and then cryopreserved in the vapor phase of liquid nitrogen. Analytical flow cytometry was used to check the purity and quantity of each magnetically sorted T cell population. Genomic DNA was isolated from every sorted fraction and measured by UV absorbance on a Nanodrop 2000c. V is shortened by 4 bases, J by 9 bases, and the region joining them spans 10 bases. From cysteine to phenylalanine, the CDR3 is 11 amino acids long. Of all the DNA, just the CDR3 is kept, 33 bases in frame from base 1. Sequences DFQATT (CDR1) and SNEGSKA (CDR2) are obtained from the germline V gene (reference sequence).

The sequence was obtained from a young man in good health. This chain is built from TRBV20-1 and TRBJ2-1; no D gene can be assigned with confidence. Sequencing was carried out using naive CD4+ T cells sorted from blood. The cell subset or site label here, explained by the study, means: CD45RA+ positively selected. The DNA is as follows: TGCAGTGCTATCATTGCGGTTGAGCAGTTCTTC. Translation gives CSAIIAVEQFF.